This T cell receptor beta chain was sequenced in a study of shared clonotypes between healthy human individuals. Overall study results and limits: For sorted subsets, rarefaction showed incomplete sequencing despite large depth. Researchers found naive subsets generally carried larger estimated richness than memory subsets.

In regard to this clone: The antigen remains unidentified.

In the study's own analysis: With immunoSEQ giving junction-only sequences and no quality scores, filtering differed. The assay was immunoSEQ multiplex PCR, and TCRdb's table has in-frame clones only and misses some. V and J calls and clone size are as listed in that table; D and trimming were resolved from the DNA. The data show 1.4 million or so clones, just under 99% seen once. V was cut by 3 bases and J by 4 bases, with 7 bases left in between. CDR3 length: 11 amino acids. Germline CDR1 and CDR2: DFQATT and SNEGSKA (reference sequence). Material for sequencing was naive CD4+ T cells sorted from blood. Noted subset: CD45RA+ positively selected. The source of this sequence is a man aged 30-40 years in good health. The V and J genes are TRBV20-1 and TRBJ2-7; no firm D call. CDR3 in DNA: TGCAGTGCTAGGAGCATATACGAGCAGTACTTC. This sequence encodes CSARSIYEQYF.